The entry below gives a single TCR beta chain sequence along with its context. The treatment was: some 20 received Ad26.COV2.S at low or high dose, single or two shots; about five received placebo; per-sample allocation not given. Collection of samples fell on day 63 after the first vaccine or placebo injection. The CDR3 is 13 residues long. The germline V gene has CDR1 LNHDA and CDR2 SQIVND (reference sequence). The J segment lost 4 bases and the V segment lost 7 bases, leaving 5 bases of the junction unmatched. This sample stems from a study of Ad26.COV2.S vaccination and SARS-CoV-2 variants. The overall study: Among those in the COV1001 Ad26.COV2.S trial arm was the donor.

Profiled with immunoSEQ multiplex PCR; TCRdb holds only in-frame clones, not every one. The sample carries hundreds of thousands of clones, roughly 90% recorded once. This receptor was taken from a person between 18 and 65 years old who received the Ad26.COV2.S COVID-19 vaccine or a placebo. V is TRBV19 and J is TRBJ1-1, with 8 nucleotides matching TRBD1. The starting material was peripheral blood, obtained in a trial of Ad26.COV2.S vaccine versus placebo. CDR3 residues: CASTATGVTEAFF. The CDR3 DNA reads TGTGCCAGTACCGCGACAGGGGTCACTGAAGCTTTCTTT.